These 13 T cell receptor beta chains came from one sample sequenced in a study of shared clonotypes between healthy human individuals. Naive-designated CD8 cells lacked CD45RO, were positively enriched for CCR7, and omitted terminally differentiated effector memory CD45RA+ cells. Produced via immunoSEQ multiplex PCR; TCRdb's table is partial and in-frame only. The sample yields roughly 2 million clones, about 95% seen once. The specimen was naive CD8+ T cells sorted from blood. All receptors derive from a man aged 18-30 years in good health.

V usage is TRBV19 and J usage is TRBJ2-3; no firm D call. Germline V lookup: CDR1 LNHDA, CDR2 SQIVND (reference sequence). There are 14 residues in the CDR3. Trimming took off 5 bases at V and 0 bases at J, with 9 bases between the two ends. In nucleotides, the CDR3 is TGTGCCAGTAGTGTGGGTGATAGCACAGATACGCAGTATTTT. This gives the protein CASSVGDSTDTQYF.

The chain uses TRBV6-1 and TRBJ2-5; D gene uncertain. CDR1 and CDR2 (germline): MNHNS, SASEGT. The CDR3 is made up of 17 amino acids. The ends were cut back, 1 base at V and 5 bases at J, with 20 bases in the middle. CDR3 region: CASSEVSTDEWAETQYF. In nucleotides, the CDR3 is TGTGCCAGCAGTGAAGTGTCAACTGACGAGTGGGCGGAGACCCAGTACTTC.

DNA of the CDR3: TGTGCCAGCAGTGAAGCGAACAGAGACAATGAGCAGTTCTTC. Translation gives CASSEANRDNEQFF. The rearrangement joins TRBV2 to TRBJ2-1; D is unclear. The CDR3 is 14 amino acids. Trimming removed 0 bases at V and 5 bases at J, with 8 bases between. The germline gives CDR1 SNHLY, CDR2 FYNNEI.

This chain joins TRBV9 and TRBJ2-5; 8 bases line up with TRBD1. The CDR3 sequence is 15 residues long. The J segment lost 1 base and the V segment lost 0 bases, leaving 2 bases of the junction unmatched. Germline-derived CDR1 and CDR2 are SGDLS and YYNGEE. The CDR3 DNA reads TGTGCCAGCAGCGTAGAGGACAGGGTCCAAGAGACCCAGTACTTC. This translates into CASSVEDRVQETQYF.

This chain connects TRBV7-9 to TRBJ2-7, with TRBD2 matching over 13 bases. The CDR3 totals 15 residues. V trimming: 6 bases; J trimming: 5 bases; junction bases outside the gene matches: 7. Germline V gene sequence: CDR1 SEHNR, CDR2 FQNEAQ (reference sequence). As DNA, the CDR3 is TGTGCCAGCAGTCATAGGACTAGCGGGAGAAACGAGCAGTACTTC. Translating it yields CASSHRTSGRNEQYF.

The rearrangement links TRBV6-1 to TRBJ1-5; TRBD1 might be the D (6 bases). Trimming cost V 6 bases and J 1 base, with 10 bases left between them. In germline, CDR1 is MNHNS, CDR2 SASEGT. This CDR3 has 14 amino acids. CDR3 sequence (DNA): TGTGCCAGCAGCCAGGGGAACAGCAATCAGCCCCAGCATTTT. Its translation is CASSQGNSNQPQHF.

This clone was observed a single time. The chain uses TRBV6-5 and TRBJ2-2; D uncertain. The CDR3 has 13 residues. Trimming removed 7 bases from V and 0 bases from J, with 6 bases in between. Germline CDR1 and CDR2: MNHEY and SVGAGI. The CDR3 DNA follows: TGTGCCAGCACCTATTCGAACACCGGGGAGCTGTTTTTT. Translation: CASTYSNTGELFF.

The chain links TRBV13 to TRBJ1-5; D unclear. Germline loops: CDR1 PRHDT, CDR2 FYEKMQ (reference sequence). This CDR3 contains 13 residues. V lost 5 bases, J lost 3 bases, and 8 bases lay in between. The CDR3 bases are TGTGCCAGCAGCCCGGGTCCCAATCAGCCCCAGCATTTT. It is translated as CASSPGPNQPQHF.

This clone was counted a single time. In the same sample, other DNA sequences code for this CDR3. V gene TRBV5-6 combines with J gene TRBJ2-7; D ambiguous. V lost 0 bases and J 6 bases, leaving 7 bases between the germline ends. Germline CDR1 SGHDT, CDR2 YYEEEE. The length of the CDR3 is 12 residues. CDR3 nucleotides: TGTGCCAGCAGCTTGGTTAGTGGCGAGCAGTACTTC. It codes for CASSLVSGEQYF.

In its sample, this clone was seen a few times. This CDR3 is also generated by other DNA sequences in the sample. V gene TRBV6-5 combines with J gene TRBJ1-2; 7 bases match TRBD1. The CDR3 totals 15 residues. J lost 4 bases, V lost 0 bases, and 5 bases had no gene match. CDR1 MNHEY and CDR2 SVGAGI come from the germline V gene. The DNA for the CDR3 is TGTGCCAGCAGTTACTCGGAGGGGGCTGGCTATGGCTACACCTTC. It encodes CASSYSEGAGYGYTF.

The chain couples TRBV19 to TRBJ1-2; a possible D gene is TRBD1 (6 bases). V lost 2 bases and J 6 bases, leaving 10 bases between the germline ends. Germline CDR1 reads LNHDA; CDR2 reads SQIVND (reference sequence). There are 13 residues in the CDR3. DNA for the CDR3: TGTGCCAGTAGTATATCAGGGGTCGATGGCTACACCTTC. Protein sequence: CASSISGVDGYTF.

V gene TRBV27 combines with J gene TRBJ2-1, with D tentatively TRBD2 (6 bases). V gave up 6 bases and J gave up 0 bases, with 12 bases separating them. The CDR3 has 15 amino acids. Germline CDR1 MNHEY, CDR2 SMNVEV (reference sequence). CDR3 residues: CASSKDGSSYNEQFF. The CDR3, as DNA: TGTGCCAGCAGCAAAGACGGGAGCTCCTACAATGAGCAGTTCTTC.

This clone was counted a single time. This rearrangement joins TRBV28 to TRBJ1-1; D is uncertain. The CDR3 has 14 amino acids. Germline loops: CDR1 MDHEN, CDR2 SYDVKM. Between the trimmed V and J ends, which lost 6 bases and 8 bases, there was a span of 19 bases. This CDR3 is CASSSTWSLVEAFF. DNA for the CDR3: TGTGCCAGCAGCTCCACTTGGAGTCTTGTCGAAGCTTTCTTT.